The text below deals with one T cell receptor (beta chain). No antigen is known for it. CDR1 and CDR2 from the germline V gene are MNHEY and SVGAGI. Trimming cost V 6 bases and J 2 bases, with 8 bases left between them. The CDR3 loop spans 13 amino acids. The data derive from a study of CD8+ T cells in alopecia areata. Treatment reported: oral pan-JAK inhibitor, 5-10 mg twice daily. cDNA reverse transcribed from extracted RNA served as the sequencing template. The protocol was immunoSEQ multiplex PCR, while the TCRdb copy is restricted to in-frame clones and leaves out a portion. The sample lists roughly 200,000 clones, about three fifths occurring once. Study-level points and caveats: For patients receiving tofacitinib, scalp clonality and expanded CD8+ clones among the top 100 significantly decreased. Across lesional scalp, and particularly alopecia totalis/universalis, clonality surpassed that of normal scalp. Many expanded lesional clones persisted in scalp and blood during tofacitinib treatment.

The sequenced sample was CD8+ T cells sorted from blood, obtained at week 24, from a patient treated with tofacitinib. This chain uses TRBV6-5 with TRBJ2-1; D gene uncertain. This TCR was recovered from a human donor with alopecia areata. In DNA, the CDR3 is TGTGCCAGCAGGACCGGACCCTACAATGAGCAGTTCTTC. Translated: CASRTGPYNEQFF.